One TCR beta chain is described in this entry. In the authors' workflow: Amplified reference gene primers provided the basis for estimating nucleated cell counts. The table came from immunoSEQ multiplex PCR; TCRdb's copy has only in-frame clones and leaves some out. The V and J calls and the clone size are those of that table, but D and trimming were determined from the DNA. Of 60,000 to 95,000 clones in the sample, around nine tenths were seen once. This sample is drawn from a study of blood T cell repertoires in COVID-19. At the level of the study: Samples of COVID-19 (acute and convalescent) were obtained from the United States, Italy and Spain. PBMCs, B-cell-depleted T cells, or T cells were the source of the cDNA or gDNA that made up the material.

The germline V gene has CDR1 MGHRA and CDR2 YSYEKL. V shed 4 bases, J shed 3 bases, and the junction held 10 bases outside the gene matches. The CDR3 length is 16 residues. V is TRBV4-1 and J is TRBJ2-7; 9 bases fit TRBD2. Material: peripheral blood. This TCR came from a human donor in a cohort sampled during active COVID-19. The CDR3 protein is CASSPSVTSGYYEQYF. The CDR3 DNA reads TGCGCCAGCAGCCCCTCCGTGACTAGCGGATACTACGAGCAGTACTTC.